The source of this TCR beta chain is a study of CD8+CD57+ T cells in acquired aplastic anemia. Overall study findings and caveats: In common between the patients and the controls were twenty-nine CD8+ CDR3 sequences.

Sequencing involved patients with CD8+CD57+ cell expansion previously shown by flow cytometry. Severe acquired aplastic anemia was diagnosed in all patients. Note on this clonotype: The antigen remains unidentified.

According to the study, genomic DNA was the template for TCR beta VDJ and CDR3 profiling. TCRdb analysed the reads with MiXCR anew, one entry per CDR3 protein. Of more than 45,000 distinct CDR3 sequences detected, approximately 50% appear once; the ten largest clones hold roughly 15%. Germline CDR1 SGHVS, CDR2 FNYEAQ. The CDR3 is made up of 14 amino acids. V lost 4 bases and J lost 4; bases outside the gene matches: 7. The rearrangement links TRBV7-6 to TRBJ2-7; 7 bases match TRBD2. Sequencing was performed on sorted CD4+, CD8+, or CD8+CD57+ T cells (not recorded which) from PBMCs. The TCR originated in a human donor with aplastic anemia. CDR3 loop: CASSSGLDYYEQYF. In DNA form, the CDR3 reads TGTGCCAGCAGCTCAGGACTAGATTATTACGAGCAGTACTTC.